The clone carrying this T cell receptor beta chain turned up a few times. The source of the sample is a study of blood T cell repertoires in COVID-19. Whole-study context: COVID-19 samples, acute and convalescent, were from the United States, Italy and Spain. In each case, the material was cDNA or gDNA derived from T cells, B-cell-depleted T cells, or PBMCs.

V gave up 3 bases and J gave up 0 bases; unmatched junction bases: 2. This CDR3 comprises 14 residues. The germline gives CDR1 SGDLS, CDR2 YYNGEE. Authors' data handling: Researchers report that nucleated cell counts were estimated from reference gene primer amplification. Clones were read by immunoSEQ multiplex PCR, and TCRdb kept only the in-frame ones, dropping some. V and J calls plus clone size are reproduced from that table; the DNA served to infer D and trimming. The table shows roughly 190,000 clones, with approximately 85% occurring only once. The sequenced sample was peripheral blood. The V and J genes are TRBV9 and TRBJ1-1; TRBD1 aligns across 7 bases. This sequence originates from a woman aged 60 to 75 with acute or convalescent COVID-19. Here the CDR3 DNA reads TGTGCCAGCAGCGGGGGACAGTTGAACACTGAAGCTTTCTTT. Protein sequence: CASSGGQLNTEAFF.